This TCR beta chain is drawn from a study of cytomegalovirus exposure and HLA in healthy donors. This PCR relied on a set of 60 Vbeta primers and 13 Jbeta primers. The method was immunoSEQ multiplex PCR; TCRdb's version includes in-frame clones alone and lacks a portion of them. Of roughly 240,000 clones in the sample, 70% to 90% are singletons; the top ten hold around 0.22%. This CDR3 has 21 amino acids. Trimming took 6 bases from V and 1 from J; bases not matched to a gene: 15. CDR1 and CDR2 from the germline V gene are SNHLY and FYNNEI. The receptor comes from a girl aged 2-15 years in good health and CMV-seronegative. The rearrangement uses TRBV2 and TRBJ2-1; 16 bases align to TRBD2. Sequencing was carried out using PBMCs. The CDR3 sequence is CASRGTSGRAAESRSYNEQFF. CDR3 sequence (DNA): TGTGCCAGCAGGGGGACTAGCGGGAGGGCCGCCGAATCGAGATCCTACAATGAGCAGTTCTTC.